The rows below give T cell receptor beta chains drawn from one sample of a study of long-term antiretroviral therapy in people with HIV. Assay: immunoSEQ multiplex PCR; the TCRdb copy retains only in-frame clones and omits some. The table shows fewer than 45,000 clones, with nearly 95% occurring only once. This specimen consisted of unsorted PBMCs, obtained 3.7 years after starting antiretroviral therapy. These receptors all come from a woman aged 50 to 65 with HIV. The CDR3 runs from the conserved cysteine through the conserved F or W. A D gene is named only where the DNA matches it firmly. The listing skips clone size in some rows; elsewhere it reads once, few, many or a size class.

size,length,D,V,J,CDR3,DNA
.,15,.,TRBV7-3,TRBJ2-2,CASSLAGSWTGELFF,TGTGCCAGCAGCTTAGCAGGGTCGTGGACCGGGGAGCTGTTTTTT
.,15,TRBD2,TRBV7-2,TRBJ2-5,CASTLAGGQGETQYF,TGTGCCAGCACTCTAGCGGGGGGCCAGGGGGAGACCCAGTACTTC
.,15,TRBD1,TRBV7-8,TRBJ2-7,CASSPLGQGPYEQYF,TGTGCCAGCAGCCCTCTGGGACAGGGGCCCTACGAGCAGTACTTC
.,15,.,TRBV5-1,TRBJ1-3,CASSPEGGSGNTIYF,TGCGCCAGCAGCCCCGAAGGGGGTAGTGGAAACACCATATATTTT
.,15,TRBD1,TRBV7-2,TRBJ2-5,CASSLGGQGEETQYF,TGTGCCAGCAGCTTAGGGGGACAGGGGGAAGAGACCCAGTACTTC
.,15,.,TRBV5-1,TRBJ2-5,CASSPLGDQQETQYF,TGCGCCAGCAGCCCCCTCGGGGATCAGCAAGAGACCCAGTACTTC
.,16,.,TRBV11-2,TRBJ1-2,CASSQRRGTGNYGYTF,TGTGCCAGCAGCCAAAGGCGGGGCACGGGTAACTATGGCTACACCTTC
.,15,.,TRBV25-1,TRBJ1-6,CASSEFDGVNSPLHF,TGTGCCAGCAGTGAATTTGATGGGGTGAATTCACCCCTCCACTTT
.,14,.,TRBV6-1,TRBJ1-2,CASSEGGVKAGYTF,TGTGCCAGCAGTGAGGGGGGCGTCAAGGCTGGCTACACCTTC
.,13,.,TRBV5-6,TRBJ1-1,CASSLDTNTEAFF,TGTGCCAGCAGCTTGGATACAAACACTGAAGCTTTCTTT
.,11,.,TRBV6-5,TRBJ1-1,CASLGQAEAFF,TGTGCCAGCCTAGGGCAGGCCGAAGCTTTCTTT
.,12,.,TRBV27,TRBJ1-5,CASSQIGQPQHF,TGTGCCAGCAGCCAAATTGGGCAGCCCCAGCATTTT
.,15,TRBD1,TRBV4-1,TRBJ1-1,CASSPRQGAGTEAFF,TGCGCCAGCAGCCCCCGGCAGGGGGCGGGAACTGAAGCTTTCTTT
.,12,.,TRBV19,TRBJ2-2,CASSPLTGELFF,TGTGCCAGTAGTCCCCTGACCGGGGAGCTGTTTTTT
.,14,.,TRBV7-3,TRBJ1-1,CASSSNPGNTEAFF,TGTGCCAGCAGCTCAAATCCAGGGAACACTGAAGCTTTCTTT
once,16,TRBD2,TRBV9,TRBJ2-5,CASSGVGLAGTETQYF,TGTGCCAGCAGCGGAGTGGGACTAGCGGGGACAGAGACCCAGTACTTC
.,13,.,TRBV10-3,TRBJ1-6,CAISASNNSPLHF,TGTGCCATCAGTGCGAGCAATAATTCACCCCTCCACTTT
.,16,TRBD2,TRBV7-2,TRBJ2-5,CASSLGYLAGEETQYF,TGTGCCAGCAGCTTAGGCTATCTAGCGGGGGAAGAGACCCAGTACTTC
once,14,.,TRBV19,TRBJ1-2,CASSIDRGRDGYTF,TGTGCCAGTAGTATAGATCGGGGGCGTGATGGCTACACCTTC
.,14,.,TRBV5-1,TRBJ1-2,CASSPPGTAYGYTF,TGCGCCAGCAGCCCACCCGGGACGGCCTATGGCTACACCTTC
.,12,TRBD2,TRBV18,TRBJ2-3,CASSPEGTSEYF,TGTGCCAGCTCACCAGAAGGGACTAGCGAGTATTTT
once,14,.,TRBV4-2,TRBJ1-2,CASSQDRGFYGYTF,TGTGCCAGCAGCCAAGATCGAGGCTTCTATGGCTACACCTTC
.,14,.,TRBV13,TRBJ1-4,CASSLGLNSEKLFF,TGTGCCAGCAGCTTAGGCCTAAATTCCGAAAAACTGTTTTTT
.,18,.,TRBV7-6,TRBJ2-6,CASSPRLDRASGANVLTF,TGTGCCAGCAGCCCCCGACTGGACAGAGCGTCTGGGGCCAACGTCCTGACTTTC
.,15,TRBD1,TRBV29-1,TRBJ2-3,CSVGQGMGLWDTQYF,TGCAGCGTCGGACAGGGAATGGGTTTGTGGGATACGCAGTATTTT
.,15,TRBD2,TRBV27,TRBJ2-7,CASRSGTTRSYEQYF,TGTGCCAGCAGATCCGGGACTACGCGGTCCTACGAGCAGTACTTC
.,14,.,TRBV7-8,TRBJ1-5,CASSFRVGEQPQHF,TGTGCCAGCAGCTTTAGGGTCGGAGAGCAGCCCCAGCATTTT
once,12,.,TRBV11-2,TRBJ1-1,CASSFTPGEAFF,TGTGCCAGCAGCTTTACGCCGGGGGAAGCTTTCTTT
.,17,TRBD1,TRBV9,TRBJ2-1,CASSVAQGAPGYNEQFF,TGTGCCAGCAGCGTAGCCCAGGGGGCCCCCGGCTACAATGAGCAGTTCTTC
.,14,.,TRBV6-1,TRBJ2-1,CAGPGGHSYNEQFF,TGTGCCGGCCCGGGGGGACACTCCTACAATGAGCAGTTCTTC
.,15,.,TRBV6-6,TRBJ1-5,CASSYSSGSNQPQHF,TGTGCCAGCAGTTACTCGTCCGGAAGCAATCAGCCCCAGCATTTT
few,15,TRBD2,TRBV6-4,TRBJ2-3,CASSDSAGDRNTQYF,TGTGCCAGCAGTGACTCCGCGGGGGATCGGAATACGCAGTATTTT
.,13,.,TRBV7-8,TRBJ2-1,CASSLVMRDEQFF,TGTGCCAGCAGCTTAGTAATGAGGGATGAGCAGTTCTTC
.,18,TRBD2,TRBV5-6,TRBJ2-2,CASSSISGGGLNTGELFF,TGTGCCAGCAGCTCAATTAGCGGGGGGGGCCTGAACACCGGGGAGCTGTTTTTT
.,14,TRBD2,TRBV19,TRBJ2-7,CASSASGGPYEQYF,TGTGCCAGTTCCGCTAGCGGGGGGCCCTACGAGCAGTACTTC
.,15,TRBD2,TRBV7-2,TRBJ2-1,CASSLRAGGYNEQFF,TGTGCCAGCAGCTTAAGAGCGGGGGGTTACAATGAGCAGTTCTTC
.,13,TRBD1,TRBV7-3,TRBJ1-2,CASSLKGGDGYTF,TGTGCCAGCAGCTTAAAAGGGGGCGACGGCTACACCTTC
.,13,TRBD2,TRBV5-6,TRBJ2-1,CASSLPGGDEQFF,TGTGCCAGCAGCTTGCCCGGGGGGGATGAGCAGTTCTTC
.,15,.,TRBV5-4,TRBJ2-5,CASSLGGGEKETQYF,TGTGCCAGCAGCTTGGGTGGAGGGGAAAAAGAGACCCAGTACTTC
.,16,.,TRBV7-7,TRBJ2-2,CASSLVAAVSAGELFF,TGTGCTAGCAGCTTAGTAGCTGCTGTCTCGGCCGGGGAGCTGTTTTTT
.,13,.,TRBV25-1,TRBJ1-2,CASSEGPNYGYTF,TGTGCCAGCAGTGAAGGGCCTAACTATGGCTACACCTTC
.,15,TRBD1,TRBV7-6,TRBJ2-7,CASRSSPTGVYEQYF,TGTGCCAGCCGGTCCTCTCCAACAGGGGTTTACGAGCAGTACTTC
.,16,TRBD1,TRBV30,TRBJ2-1,CAWSAPSDRVGYEQFF,TGTGCCTGGAGTGCCCCCTCGGACAGGGTAGGCTATGAGCAGTTCTTC
.,17,TRBD1,TRBV27,TRBJ1-4,CASSSNVPGTGEEKLFF,TGTGCCAGCAGTTCGAATGTCCCAGGCACAGGGGAGGAAAAACTGTTTTTT
.,15,.,TRBV30,TRBJ1-6,CAWSVNYNTNSPLHF,TGTGCCTGGAGTGTAAATTACAATACTAATTCACCCCTCCACTTT
.,14,.,TRBV19,TRBJ2-5,CASSIGQRQETQYF,TGTGCCAGTAGTATAGGGCAGAGACAAGAGACCCAGTACTTC
.,14,.,TRBV11-2,TRBJ1-1,CASSVRRTNTEAFF,TGTGCCAGCAGCGTACGGAGGACGAACACTGAAGCTTTCTTT
.,13,.,TRBV30,TRBJ1-1,CAWNWRRNTEAFF,TGTGCCTGGAATTGGAGGAGGAACACTGAAGCTTTCTTT
.,17,TRBD2,TRBV19,TRBJ2-1,CASSILGTSGPYNEQFF,TGTGCCAGTAGTATATTGGGGACTAGCGGTCCCTACAATGAGCAGTTCTTC
once,14,.,TRBV27,TRBJ2-6,CASTSNSGANVLTF,TGTGCCAGCACTTCCAACTCTGGGGCCAACGTCCTGACTTTC
.,14,.,TRBV7-9,TRBJ2-6,CASSFSGGANVLTF,TGTGCCAGCAGCTTCAGTGGCGGGGCCAACGTCCTGACTTTC
.,13,.,TRBV27,TRBJ2-7,CASSYRDGYEQYF,TGTGCCAGCAGTTACCGGGACGGGTACGAGCAGTACTTC